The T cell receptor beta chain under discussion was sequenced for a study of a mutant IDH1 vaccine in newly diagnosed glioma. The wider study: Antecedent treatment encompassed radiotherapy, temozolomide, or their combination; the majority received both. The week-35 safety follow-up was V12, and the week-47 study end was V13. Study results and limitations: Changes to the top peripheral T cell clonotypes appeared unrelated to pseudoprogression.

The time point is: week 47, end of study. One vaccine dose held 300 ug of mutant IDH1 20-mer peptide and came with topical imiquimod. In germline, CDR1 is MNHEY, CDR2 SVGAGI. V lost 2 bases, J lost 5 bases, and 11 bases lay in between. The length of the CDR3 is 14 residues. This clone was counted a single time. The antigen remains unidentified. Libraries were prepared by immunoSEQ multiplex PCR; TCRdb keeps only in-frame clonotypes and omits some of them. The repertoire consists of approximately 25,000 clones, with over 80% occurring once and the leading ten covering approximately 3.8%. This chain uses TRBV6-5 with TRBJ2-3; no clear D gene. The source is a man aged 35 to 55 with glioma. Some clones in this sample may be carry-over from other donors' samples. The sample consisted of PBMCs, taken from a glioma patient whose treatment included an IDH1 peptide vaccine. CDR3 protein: CASSYQPIRDTQYF. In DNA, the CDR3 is TGTGCCAGCAGTTACCAACCGATTAGAGATACGCAGTATTTT.